This T cell receptor (beta chain) derives from a study of a mutant IDH1 vaccine in newly diagnosed glioma. Measured with immunoSEQ multiplex PCR; TCRdb has only the in-frame clones, and not every one. Of roughly 34,000 clones listed, around 83% are singletons. Time point specified: baseline, week 1 (first vaccination visit). Stated treatment: pre-vaccination baseline after standard-of-care therapy. The ends were cut back, 1 base at V and 12 bases at J, with 21 bases in the middle. The CDR3 loop spans 16 amino acids. CDR1 LGHNA and CDR2 YSLEER come from the germline V gene. The chain has TRBV4-3 and TRBJ1-4, with D possibly matching TRBD1 (6 bases). This clonotype was sampled from a man aged 50 to 59 with glioma. Some clones in this sample may be carry-over from other donors' samples. Sequenced here: peripheral blood mononuclear cells (PBMCs), sampled from a glioma patient treated with radiotherapy, temozolomide or both. The CDR3 DNA sequence: TGCGCCAGCAGCCAAGGCTCCGGGACATCGGTTGAGGAACTGTTTTTT. It translates to CASSQGSGTSVEELFF.